A single sample is the source of the 24 T cell receptor beta chains below, sequenced in a study of regulatory T cells in long-lasting Graves disease. Time point of the sample: newly diagnosed GD, antithyroid drugs for less than 3 months. Construction of the TCR library relied on RNA isolated from PBMCs. TCR beta libraries were built with iRepertoire HTBI primers and Arm-PCR of CDR3 regions. Via MiXCR, TCRdb re-called the multiplex PCR reads, giving one row per CDR3 protein. The top ten clones hold roughly 23% of a sample with roughly 440,000 distinct CDR3 sequences, 16% of them seen once. The same sample was also used in a study of T cells in Graves' hyperthyroidism and ophthalmopathy.

Sequencing was performed on peripheral blood mononuclear cells (PBMCs), taken at new diagnosis, from a patient treated with antithyroid drugs. The source is a woman between 18 and 29 years old with Graves disease.

V and J are TRBV5-5 and TRBJ1-1; possibly TRBD1 for D (6 bases). Germline values: CDR1 SGHKS, CDR2 YYEKEE (reference sequence). This CDR3 comprises 17 residues. The germline V and J ends were trimmed by 2 bases and 1 base, with 18 bases remaining between them. The CDR3 sequence: CASSLVLGHYTNTEAFF. The CDR3 nucleotides are TGTGCCAGCAGCTTAGTCCTGGGACACTATACGAACACTGAAGCTTTCTTT.

Comments on this clonotype: A far bigger clonotype differs at one base, so this is likely a read error. V and J are TRBV6-1 and TRBJ1-1, with TRBD1 matching 7 bases. The CDR3 is made up of 14 amino acids. Germline V lookup: CDR1 MNHNS, CDR2 SASEGT. The CDR3 is CASSLGQANTEALF. The CDR3 nucleotides are TGTGCCAGCAGCCTCGGACAGGCGAACACTGAAGCTTTATTT.

This clonotype has a count of ten or more. CDR3 residues: CASSTRVNTEAFF. DNA of the CDR3: TGTGCCAGCAGTACTAGGGTGAACACTGAAGCTTTCTTT. This chain connects TRBV28 to TRBJ1-1, with D uncertain. The V end was cut by 5 bases, the J end by 0 bases, with 7 bases between. Germline V gene data show CDR1 as MDHEN and CDR2 as SYDVKM. This CDR3 comprises 13 residues.

A few counts support this clonotype. The CDR3 region is CSVLVQATEAFF. CDR3 nucleotides: TGCAGCGTCCTGGTTCAGGCCACTGAAGCTTTCTTT. The chain couples TRBV29-1 to TRBJ1-1; D remains ambiguous. V was trimmed by 6 bases and J by 4 bases, leaving 12 bases between them. The V gene's germline CDR1 is SQVTM and CDR2 ANQGSEA. This CDR3 has 12 residues.

At least ten counts were recorded for this clonotype. This rearrangement joins TRBV20-1 to TRBJ2-1, with TRBD1 identical over 10 bases. Germline V gives CDR1 DFQATT, CDR2 SNEGSKA (reference sequence). V trimming: 5 bases; J trimming: 0 bases; junction bases outside the gene matches: 1. The CDR3 is made up of 14 amino acids. CDR3 residues: CSAGTGDSYNEQFF. The CDR3 nucleotides are TGCAGTGCTGGGACAGGGGACTCCTACAATGAGCAGTTCTTC.

This clonotype appeared a few times. This chain connects TRBV4-3 to TRBJ2-6; the D is unclear. Germline CDR1 LGHNA, CDR2 YSLEER. V was shortened by 5 bases and J by 1 base, with 12 bases between the two germline ends. The length of the CDR3 is 16 residues. CDR3: CASSYNVGSGANVLTF. The CDR3 coding sequence is TGCGCCAGCAGCTACAACGTGGGATCTGGGGCCAACGTCCTGACTTTC.

This clonotype was seen repeatedly, ten times or more. Written as DNA, the CDR3 is TGTGCCAGCAATAAGGACAGGTGGACTGAAGCTTTCTTT. This sequence encodes CASNKDRWTEAFF. The V call is TRBV12-3 or TRBV12-4, the J call TRBJ1-1, with TRBD1 identical over 7 bases. This CDR3 is 13 amino acids long. Trimming took 7 bases from V and 5 from J; bases not matched to a gene: 7.

This clonotype was detected many times. The V gene is TRBV30, the J gene TRBJ2-1; unclear D gene. The CDR3 length is 12 residues. From germline, CDR1 is GTSNPN and CDR2 SVGIG (reference sequence). Trimming removed 1 base at V and 5 bases at J, with 6 bases between. The CDR3, as DNA: TGTGCCTGGAGTGACCGGAACAATGAGCAGTTCTTC. It translates to CAWSDRNNEQFF.

On this clonotype: With a much larger clone just one base away, this may be a read error. The rearrangement joins TRBV6-2 or TRBV6-3 to TRBJ2-7, with D unclear. CDR3 length: 16 amino acids. CDR1 and CDR2 (germline): MNHEY, SVGEGT. As DNA, the CDR3 is TGTGCCAGCAGCCCACCTTTCAGGACGTCTGCCTACGAGCGGTACTTC. The encoded protein is CASSPPFRTSAYERYF.

Note on this clonotype: Given a much more abundant clone one base away, this may be a read error. The gene calls are TRBV18 and TRBJ2-3, with D unclear. The V gene's germline CDR1 is KGHSH and CDR2 LQKENI. This CDR3 has 18 residues. CDR3 sequence (DNA): TGTGCCGGCTCACCAAACGCCGGGCCGGTAGGGAGCACAGATACGCAGTATTTT. The encoded protein is CAGSPNAGPVGSTDTQYF.

This clonotype occurred a few times. The V call is TRBV10-3, the J call TRBJ2-3; TRBD2 matches 11 bases. The V segment lost 1 base and the J segment 4 bases; nucleotides outside the gene matches: 10. The V gene's germline CDR1 is ENHRY and CDR2 SYGVKD. The CDR3 consists of 18 residues. DNA of the CDR3: TGTGCCATCAGTGAGTACGGGACTAGCGGCAAGGGGGCAGATACGCAGTATTTT. Translating gives CAISEYGTSGKGADTQYF.

This clonotype came up many times. The J gene is TRBJ2-1, the V gene TRBV10-3; 10 nucleotides align to TRBD2. The germline CDR1 and CDR2 sequences are ENHRY and SYGVKD. The CDR3 has 15 residues. V lost 4 bases, J lost 4 bases, and 4 bases stayed unmatched. Here the CDR3 DNA reads TGTGCCATCAGTGGAAGGACTAGCGGATACAATGAGCAGTTCTTC. Protein: CAISGRTSGYNEQFF.

The sample holds many counts of this clonotype. This rearrangement joins TRBV27 to TRBJ1-3; no firm D call. The CDR3 spans 13 residues. Trimming took 6 bases from V and 0 from J, leaving 6 bases between them. Germline values: CDR1 MNHEY, CDR2 SMNVEV (reference sequence). The CDR3 coding sequence is TGTGCCAGCAGCTTACACTCTGGAAACACCATATATTTT. Translation gives CASSLHSGNTIYF.

This clonotype was detected ten times or more. The junction does not match germline at one end; this may be a read error. The chain uses TRBV11-2 and TRBJ2-1; D call uncertain. Germline V gives CDR1 SGHAT, CDR2 FQNNGV. CDR3 length: 12 amino acids. CDR3 bases: TGTGCCAGCAGTTTAGACCGGAGTGAGCAGTTCTTC. Translation: CASSLDRSEQFF.

V and J are TRBV7-8 and TRBJ2-3; TRBD2 matches at 8 bases. This CDR3 spans 18 amino acids. Germline V gene sequence: CDR1 SGHVS, CDR2 FQNEAQ. V was clipped by 1 base and J by 2 bases; unmatched bases: 11. CDR3 region: CASSLGGGAGGYTDTQYF. In DNA form, the CDR3 reads TGTGCCAGCAGCTTAGGGGGGGGGGCGGGAGGATACACAGATACGCAGTATTTT.

This clonotype was seen only a few times. V is TRBV15 and J is TRBJ1-2; D is undetermined. Germline V lookup: CDR1 LNHNV, CDR2 YYDKDF (reference sequence). The V gene lost 0 bases and the J gene lost 8 bases, with 19 bases spanning the gap. The CDR3 sequence is 16 residues long. This CDR3 reads CATSRDPADAFVGYTF. The CDR3 DNA sequence: TGTGCCACCAGCAGAGATCCCGCGGATGCCTTTGTAGGCTACACCTTC.

In this sample, this clonotype turned up many times. This rearrangement joins TRBV30 to TRBJ1-1; 8 bases are a match to TRBD1. There are 14 residues in the CDR3. V dropped 2 bases and J dropped 6; count of bases not matched to a gene: 8. CDR1 is GTSNPN, CDR2 SVGIG, per germline (reference sequence). The CDR3 protein is CAWSNPGQAPEAFF. The CDR3 DNA sequence: TGTGCCTGGAGTAACCCGGGACAGGCCCCTGAAGCTTTCTTT.

The genes are TRBV6-1 and TRBJ2-1, with D possibly matching TRBD1 (6 bases). This CDR3 is built from 15 residues. CDR1 and CDR2 from the germline V gene are MNHNS and SASEGT. The V and J ends lost 6 bases and 8 bases respectively, with 20 bases between them. This CDR3 reads CASSQTGQFRDEQFF. CDR3 coding DNA: TGTGCCAGCAGCCAGACGGGACAATTTAGGGATGAGCAGTTCTTC.

This clonotype was observed many times. The J gene is TRBJ2-3, the V gene TRBV28; 10 nucleotides align to TRBD1. Germline V gene data show CDR1 as MDHEN and CDR2 as SYDVKM. CDR3 length: 15 residues. V shed 5 bases and J 6 bases; nucleotides not matched to a gene: 8. In nucleotides, the CDR3 is TGTGCCAGCAGTAAGGACAGGGGGTACGGGGATACGCAGTATTTT. Encoded protein: CASSKDRGYGDTQYF.

The chain uses TRBV19 and TRBJ2-1; perhaps TRBD2 as D (5 bases). This CDR3 comprises 15 residues. V was shortened by 9 bases and J by 0 bases, with 15 bases between the two germline ends. The V gene's germline CDR1 is LNHDA and CDR2 SQIVND (reference sequence). The CDR3 region has the DNA TGTGCCAGCCATATACGGGGAAGCTCCTACAATGAGCAGTTCTTC. Encoded protein: CASHIRGSSYNEQFF.

About this clonotype: One base away lies a much larger clone, so this may be a sequencing read error. The gene calls are TRBV11-1 and TRBJ1-6; D may be TRBD1 (6 bases). V dropped 0 bases and J dropped 11 bases, with 20 bases sitting between them. The CDR3 length is 17 residues. Germline loops: CDR1 SGHAT, CDR2 FQDESV (reference sequence). In DNA, the CDR3 is TGTGCCAGCAGCTTAGCAGCGCCTCCGGGACACAATCCACCCCTCCACTTT. Translated: CASSLAAPPGHNPPLHF.

This clonotype has a handful of counts. The chain uses TRBV4-3 and TRBJ2-7, with TRBD1 identical over 9 bases. Germline-derived CDR1 and CDR2 are LGHNA and YSLEER. Trimming took 2 bases from V and 6 from J; bases not matched to a gene: 17. The CDR3 is made up of 18 amino acids. Here the CDR3 reads CASSQFSGQGANKVEQYF. The CDR3 DNA reads as TGCGCCAGCAGCCAATTCTCGGGACAGGGTGCAAATAAGGTCGAGCAGTACTTC.

This CDR3 is CASSYSGEYQPQHF. DNA of the CDR3: TGTGCCAGCAGTTACTCGGGAGAGTATCAGCCCCAGCATTTT. The genes are TRBV6-5 and TRBJ1-5; D call uncertain. This CDR3 has 14 residues. Germline values: CDR1 MNHEY, CDR2 SVGAGI. Trimming took off 0 bases at V and 5 bases at J, with 8 bases between the two ends.

This chain links TRBV27 with TRBJ2-1; D ambiguous. Germline V gene lookup returns CDR1 MNHEY and CDR2 SMNVEV (reference sequence). This CDR3 has 13 amino acids. Trimming removed 1 base at V and 7 bases at J, with 8 bases between. The DNA of the CDR3 is TGTGCCAGCAGTTTATTACACCAAAATGAGCAGTTCTTC. It encodes CASSLLHQNEQFF.